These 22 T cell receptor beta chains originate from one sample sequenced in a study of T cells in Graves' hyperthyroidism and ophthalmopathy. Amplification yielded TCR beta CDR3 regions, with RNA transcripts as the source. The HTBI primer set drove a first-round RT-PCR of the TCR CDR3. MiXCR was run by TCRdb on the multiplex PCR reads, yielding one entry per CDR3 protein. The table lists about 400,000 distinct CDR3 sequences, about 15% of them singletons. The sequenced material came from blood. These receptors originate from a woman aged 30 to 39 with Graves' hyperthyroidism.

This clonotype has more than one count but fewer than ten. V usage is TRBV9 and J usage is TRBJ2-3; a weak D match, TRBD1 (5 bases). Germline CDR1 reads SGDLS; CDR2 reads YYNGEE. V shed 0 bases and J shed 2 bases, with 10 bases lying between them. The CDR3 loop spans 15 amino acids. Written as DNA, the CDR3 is TGTGCCAGCAGCGTAGCGGCCAGGGACACAGATACGCAGTATTTT. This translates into CASSVAARDTDTQYF.

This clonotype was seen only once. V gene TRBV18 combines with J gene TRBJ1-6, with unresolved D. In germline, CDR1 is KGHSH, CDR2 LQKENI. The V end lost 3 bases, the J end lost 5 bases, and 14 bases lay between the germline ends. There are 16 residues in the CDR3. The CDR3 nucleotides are TGTGCCAGCTCACCGAGTCCGTGGACGGATAATTCACCCCTCCACTTT. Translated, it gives CASSPSPWTDNSPLHF.

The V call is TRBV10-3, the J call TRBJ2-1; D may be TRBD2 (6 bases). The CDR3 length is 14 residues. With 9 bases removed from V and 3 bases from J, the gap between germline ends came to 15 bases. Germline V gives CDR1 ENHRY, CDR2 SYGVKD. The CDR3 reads CAITGTPDYNEQFF. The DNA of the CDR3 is TGTGCCATTACCGGGACTCCCGACTACAATGAGCAGTTCTTC.

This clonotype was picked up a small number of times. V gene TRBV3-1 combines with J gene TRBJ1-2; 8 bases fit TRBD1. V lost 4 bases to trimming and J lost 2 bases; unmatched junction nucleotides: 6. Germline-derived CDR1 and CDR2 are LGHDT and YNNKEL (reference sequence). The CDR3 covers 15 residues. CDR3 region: CASSPRQGSNYGYTF. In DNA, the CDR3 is TGTGCCAGCAGCCCCAGACAGGGGTCCAACTATGGCTACACCTTC.

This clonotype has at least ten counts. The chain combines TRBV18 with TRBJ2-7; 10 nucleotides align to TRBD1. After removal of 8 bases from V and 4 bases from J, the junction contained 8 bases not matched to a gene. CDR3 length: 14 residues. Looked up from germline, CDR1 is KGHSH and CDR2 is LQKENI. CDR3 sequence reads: CASSGGQGRYEQYF. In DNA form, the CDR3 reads TGTGCCAGCAGTGGGGGACAGGGGAGGTACGAGCAGTACTTC.

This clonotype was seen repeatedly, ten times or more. The CDR3 DNA is TGTGCCAGCAGTGAGAAAATACAGGGAAACGAGCAGTACTTC. Protein: CASSEKIQGNEQYF. V usage is TRBV2 and J usage is TRBJ2-7, with a possible D match to TRBD1 (6 bases). This CDR3 region has 14 residues. The V end lost 3 bases, the J end lost 5 bases, and 14 bases lay between the germline ends. Germline assignment: CDR1 SNHLY and CDR2 FYNNEI.

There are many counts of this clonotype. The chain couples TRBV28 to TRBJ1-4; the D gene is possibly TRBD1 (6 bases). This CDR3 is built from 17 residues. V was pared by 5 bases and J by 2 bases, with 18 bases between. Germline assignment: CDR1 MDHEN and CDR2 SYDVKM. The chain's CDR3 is CASSPGSGGETNEKLFF. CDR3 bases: TGTGCCAGCAGTCCCGGATCCGGGGGCGAGACTAATGAAAAACTGTTTTTT.

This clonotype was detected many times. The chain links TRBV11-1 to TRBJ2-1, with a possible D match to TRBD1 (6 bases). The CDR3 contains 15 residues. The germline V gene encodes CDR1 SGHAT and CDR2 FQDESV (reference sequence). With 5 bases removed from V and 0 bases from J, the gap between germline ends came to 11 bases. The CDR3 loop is CASSPGVGSYNEQFF. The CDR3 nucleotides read TGTGCCAGCAGCCCAGGGGTAGGCTCCTACAATGAGCAGTTCTTC.

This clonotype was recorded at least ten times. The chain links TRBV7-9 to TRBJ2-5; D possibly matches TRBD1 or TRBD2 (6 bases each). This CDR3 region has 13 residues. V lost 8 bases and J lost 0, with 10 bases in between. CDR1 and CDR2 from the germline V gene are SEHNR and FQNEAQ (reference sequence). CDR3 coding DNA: TGTGCCAGCGGCGGGACATACCAAGAGACCCAGTACTTC. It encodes CASGGTYQETQYF.

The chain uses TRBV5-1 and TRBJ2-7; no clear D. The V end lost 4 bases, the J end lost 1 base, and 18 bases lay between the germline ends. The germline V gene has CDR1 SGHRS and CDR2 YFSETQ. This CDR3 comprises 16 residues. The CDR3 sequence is CASSPRPKGASYEQYF. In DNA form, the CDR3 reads TGCGCCAGCAGCCCTCGCCCGAAGGGCGCATCCTACGAGCAGTACTTC. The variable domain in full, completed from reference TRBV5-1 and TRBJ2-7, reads KAGVTQTPRYLIKTRGQQVTLSCSPISGHRSVSWYQQTPGQGLQFLFEYFSETQRNKGNFPGRFSGRQFSNSRSEMNVSTLELGDSALYLCASSPRPKGASYEQYFGPGTRLTVT.

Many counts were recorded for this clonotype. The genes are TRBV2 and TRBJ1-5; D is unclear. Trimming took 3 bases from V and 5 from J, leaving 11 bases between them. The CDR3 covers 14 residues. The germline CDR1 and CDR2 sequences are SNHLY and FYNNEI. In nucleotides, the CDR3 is TGTGCCAGCAGTGACAGCCTAGGCTATCAGCCCCAGCATTTT. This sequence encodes CASSDSLGYQPQHF.

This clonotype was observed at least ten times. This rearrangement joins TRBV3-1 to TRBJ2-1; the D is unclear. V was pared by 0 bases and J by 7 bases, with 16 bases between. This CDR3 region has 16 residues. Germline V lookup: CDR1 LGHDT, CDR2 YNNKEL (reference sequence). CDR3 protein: CASSQDPRRNVNEQFF. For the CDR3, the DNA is TGTGCCAGCAGCCAAGACCCGAGACGGAACGTAAATGAGCAGTTCTTC.

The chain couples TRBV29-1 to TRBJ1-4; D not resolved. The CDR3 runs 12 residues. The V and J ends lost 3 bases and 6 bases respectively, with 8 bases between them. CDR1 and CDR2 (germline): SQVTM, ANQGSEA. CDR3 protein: CSVDGGDEKLFF. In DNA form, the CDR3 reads TGCAGCGTTGACGGCGGGGATGAAAAACTGTTTTTT.

In nucleotides, the CDR3 is TGTGCCATCAGTGAGGGCCTTTTGGGGGGCGATCAGCCCCAGCATTTT. This codes for CAISEGLLGGDQPQHF. The genes are TRBV10-3 and TRBJ1-5; tentatively, D is TRBD1 (6 bases). The V and J ends lost 2 bases and 5 bases respectively, with 16 bases between them. CDR1 is ENHRY, CDR2 SYGVKD, per germline. This CDR3 comprises 16 residues.

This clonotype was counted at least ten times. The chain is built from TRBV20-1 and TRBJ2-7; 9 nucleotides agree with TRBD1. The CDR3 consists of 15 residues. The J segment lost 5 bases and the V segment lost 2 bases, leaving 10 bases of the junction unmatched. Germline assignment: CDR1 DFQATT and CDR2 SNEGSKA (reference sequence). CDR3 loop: CSARLTGGVTDEQYF. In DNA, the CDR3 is TGCAGTGCTAGACTAACAGGGGGCGTCACCGACGAGCAGTACTTC.

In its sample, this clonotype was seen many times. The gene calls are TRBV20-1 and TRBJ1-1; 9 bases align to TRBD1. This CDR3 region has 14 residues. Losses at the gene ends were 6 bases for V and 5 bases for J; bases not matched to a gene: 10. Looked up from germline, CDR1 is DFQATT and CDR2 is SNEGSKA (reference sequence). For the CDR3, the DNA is TGCAGTGCGCAGAAGGGACAGGGAGATACTGAAGCTTTCTTT. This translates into CSAQKGQGDTEAFF.

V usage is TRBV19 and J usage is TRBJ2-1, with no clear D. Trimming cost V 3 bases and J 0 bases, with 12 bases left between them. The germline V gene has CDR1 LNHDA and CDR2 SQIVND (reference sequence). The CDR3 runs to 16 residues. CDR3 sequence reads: CASSMIMGGSYNEQFF. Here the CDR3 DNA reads TGTGCCAGTAGTATGATTATGGGCGGCTCCTACAATGAGCAGTTCTTC. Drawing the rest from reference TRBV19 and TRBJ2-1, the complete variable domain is DGGITQSPKYLFRKEGQNVTLSCEQNLNHDAMYWYRQDPGQGLRLIYYSQIVNDFQKGDIAEGYSVSREKKESFPLTVTSAQKNPTAFYLCASSMIMGGSYNEQFFGPGTRLTVL.

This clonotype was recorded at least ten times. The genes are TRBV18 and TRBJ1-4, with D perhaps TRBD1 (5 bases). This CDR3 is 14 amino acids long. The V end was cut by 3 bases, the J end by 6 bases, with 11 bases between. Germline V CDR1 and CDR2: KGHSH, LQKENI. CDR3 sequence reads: CASSPGTVDEKLFF. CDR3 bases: TGTGCCAGCTCACCGGGGACGGTGGATGAAAAACTGTTTTTT.

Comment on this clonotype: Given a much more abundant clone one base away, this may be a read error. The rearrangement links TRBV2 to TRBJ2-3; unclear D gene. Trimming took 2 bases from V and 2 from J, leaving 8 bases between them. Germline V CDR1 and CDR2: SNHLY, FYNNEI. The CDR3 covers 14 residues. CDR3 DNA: TGTGCCAGCAGTGAACCCAGTAACACAGATACGCAGTATTTT. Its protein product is CASSEPSNTDTQYF.

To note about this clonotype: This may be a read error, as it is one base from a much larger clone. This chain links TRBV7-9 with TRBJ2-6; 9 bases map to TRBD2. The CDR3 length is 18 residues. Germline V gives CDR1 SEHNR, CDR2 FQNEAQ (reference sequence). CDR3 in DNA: TGTGCCAGCAGCTTAGGAGTAGCGGGAGTTAGTGGGGGCAACGTCCTGACTTTC. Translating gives CASSLGVAGVSGGNVLTF.

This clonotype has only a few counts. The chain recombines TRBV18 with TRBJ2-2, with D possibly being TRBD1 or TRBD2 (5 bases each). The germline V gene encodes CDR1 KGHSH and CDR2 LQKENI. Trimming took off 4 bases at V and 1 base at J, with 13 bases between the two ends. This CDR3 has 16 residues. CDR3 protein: CASSLSGTQNTGELFF. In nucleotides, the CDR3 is TGTGCCAGCTCACTTTCGGGGACCCAGAACACCGGGGAGCTGTTTTTT.

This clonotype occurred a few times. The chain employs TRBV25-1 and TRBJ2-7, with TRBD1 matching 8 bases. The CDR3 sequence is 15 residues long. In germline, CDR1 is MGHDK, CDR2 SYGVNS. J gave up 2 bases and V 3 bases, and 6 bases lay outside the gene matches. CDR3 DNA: TGTGCCAGCAGTGACAGGGGGCTACTTCCCTACGAGCAGTACTTC. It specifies CASSDRGLLPYEQYF.